These 7 T cell receptor beta chains were all obtained from the same sample, sequenced in a study of technical replicates of blood from several donors. The method was immunoSEQ multiplex PCR; TCRdb's version includes in-frame clones alone and lacks a portion of them. Among some 14,000 clones listed, over 70% were seen once. Sequencing used PBMCs. All receptors come from a human donor in good health.

This clone was picked up a small number of times. The chain couples TRBV7-7 to TRBJ2-2; TRBD2 is a possible D gene (6 bases). V was clipped by 1 base and J by 4 bases, with 10 bases between them. Germline CDR1 and CDR2: SSHAT and FNYEAQ (reference sequence). This CDR3 contains 15 residues. The CDR3 sequence: CASSLVLASTGELFF. The CDR3 DNA follows: TGTGCCAGCAGCTTAGTTCTAGCGAGCACCGGGGAGCTGTTTTTT.

The CDR3 region is CASSTTSDSYEQYF. CDR3 coding DNA: TGTGCCAGCTCAACGACTAGCGACTCCTACGAGCAGTACTTC. This rearrangement joins TRBV18 to TRBJ2-7; TRBD2 aligns across 8 bases. Germline V gene data show CDR1 as KGHSH and CDR2 as LQKENI. With V trimmed by 5 bases and J by 0 bases, 3 bases remained unmatched. The CDR3 length is 14 residues.

This clone was counted between two and nine times. In the same sample, other DNA sequences code for this CDR3. The rearrangement links TRBV6-6 to TRBJ1-5; a possible D gene is TRBD1 (6 bases). This CDR3 comprises 12 residues. Trimming took off 7 bases at V and 4 bases at J, with 8 bases between the two ends. Germline loops: CDR1 MNHNY, CDR2 SVGAGI (reference sequence). CDR3 DNA: TGTGCCAGCACTCAGGGGAATCAGCCCCAGCATTTT. It encodes CASTQGNQPQHF.

The gene calls are TRBV2 and TRBJ1-5, with D tentatively TRBD1 (6 bases). In germline, CDR1 is SNHLY, CDR2 FYNNEI. The CDR3 loop spans 16 amino acids. V lost 5 bases and J 5 bases, leaving 19 bases between the germline ends. CDR3 amino acids: CASSKEGQGWDQPQHF. For the CDR3, the DNA is TGTGCCAGCAGTAAAGAGGGCCAGGGGTGGGATCAGCCCCAGCATTTT.

The V call is TRBV6-5, the J call TRBJ1-1, with 10 bases identical to TRBD1. Germline V CDR1 and CDR2: MNHEY, SVGAGI. Trimming cost V 7 bases and J 4 bases; bases outside gene matches: 6. The CDR3 is 14 amino acids. The CDR3 spells CASTGGQGFTEAFF. CDR3 sequence (DNA): TGTGCCAGCACCGGGGGACAGGGGTTCACTGAAGCTTTCTTT.

The CDR3 is CASSAPGSDRYEQYF. In nucleotides, the CDR3 is TGCGCCAGCAGTGCTCCGGGGTCCGATAGGTACGAGCAGTACTTC. The chain employs TRBV10-2 and TRBJ2-7; tentatively, D is TRBD2 (5 bases). Germline CDR1 WSHSY, CDR2 SAAADI. V lost 4 bases to trimming and J lost 4 bases, with 17 bases between them. The CDR3 contains 15 residues.

V usage is TRBV10-3 and J usage is TRBJ1-2; D perhaps matches TRBD1 (5 bases). Looked up from germline, CDR1 is ENHRY and CDR2 is SYGVKD. The V end was cut by 6 bases, the J end by 4 bases, with 12 bases between. The CDR3 has 13 residues. The CDR3 bases are TGTGCCATCAGACCGGACACTCCCTATGGCTACACCTTC. Translation gives CAIRPDTPYGYTF.